The present T cell receptor (beta chain) was sequenced within a study of blood T cell repertoires in COVID-19. Turning to the study itself: Researchers got acute and convalescent COVID-19 samples from the United States, Italy and Spain. PBMCs, B-cell-depleted T cells, or T cells were the source of the cDNA or gDNA that made up the material.

Original processing methods: Using reference gene primer amplification, nucleated cell counts were estimated. Assay used: immunoSEQ multiplex PCR; TCRdb lists only in-frame clones, some missing. That table is the source of V, J and clone size, and D and trimming were worked out from the DNA. The sample shows some 200,000 clones, around 87% of them seen only once. The CDR3 loop spans 11 amino acids. Trimming took off 4 bases at V and 1 base at J, with 4 bases between the two ends. CDR1 is DFQATT and CDR2 is SNEGSKA in the germline V gene (reference sequence). The chain employs TRBV20-1 and TRBJ1-2; D gene unclear. This TCR derives from a man aged 35 to 55 with active or convalescent COVID-19. Input material: peripheral blood. CDR3 bases: TGCAGTGCTAAGCGTAACTATGGCTACACCTTC. Translation: CSAKRNYGYTF.